This T cell receptor beta chain was found in a study of T cell clones after liver transplantation (dated by TCRdb to about 2019). In terms of the full investigation: ITN030ST, the source of the samples, was a randomized trial that attempted immunosuppression withdrawal within 2 years of liver transplantation. Donor-reactive T cell clones were identified by TCRbeta sequencing following a pre-transplant mixed lymphocyte reaction and were subsequently tracked in post-transplant blood. Subjects received no induction therapy and standard immunosuppression until randomization at 12-24 months post-transplant. Third party-reactive TCRbeta sequences from pre-transplant MLRs were also identified as an antigen-independent comparator for donor-reactive sequences. To count as tolerant, a recipient had to stay completely off immunosuppression for at least one year without liver enzymes climbing beyond twice the upper limit of normal. Blood samples were collected pre-transplant, pre-randomization before withdrawal, and post-randomization after either complete withdrawal or failed withdrawal. Of the 8 liver transplant recipients making up the studied cohort, 3 were classified as tolerant and 5 as non-tolerant. Of the eight recipients, a few were HCV-positive, while the remaining recipients had been transplanted for non-autoimmune, non-viral indications. Results the study describes overall, beyond this receptor: Once repertoire turnover was taken into account, donor-reactive detection showed a significant reduction for CD4 in 7 of 8 subjects and for CD8 in 8 of 8. Because allograft tissue specimens were not available, migration of donor-reactive T cells into the graft, rather than deletion, may have occurred. A greater decline was seen for donor-reactive sequences than for third party-reactive sequences, suggesting partial antigen-specific deletion unrelated to withdrawal success. A significant post-transplant decrease in circulating donor-reactive CD4 TCRbeta sequences was observed in 5 of 8 subjects, irrespective of tolerance or HCV status. The conclusions were considered preliminary, being limited by small, heterogeneous patient numbers and non-standardized post-transplant time points. Low numbers of available donor cells limited the measurable donor-reactive repertoire in two subjects.

Unstimulated PBMCs, after thawing, were stained for CD3, CD4 and CD8 and then FACS-sorted into CD3+CD4+ and CD3+CD8+ populations. All 8 studied subjects were randomized to immunosuppression withdrawal. The Qiagen DNeasy Blood and Tissue Kit was used to isolate genomic DNA. High-throughput TCRbeta CDR3 sequencing of frozen genomic DNA was performed by immunoSEQ, with PCR amplification, mapping, bias correction and internal controls included. The authors' analysis ran thus. Only productive rearrangements were retained, and each unique TCRbeta sequence was defined by its CDR3 nucleotide sequence together with its V and J gene. A sequence counted as donor-reactive only if the sequence showed at least 5-fold expansion in CFSE-low cells compared with unstimulated pre-transplant cells and had a frequency of at least 0.01%. Minimum frequency thresholds were set for each subject based on the unstimulated sample with the lowest template count, ensuring at least 90% detection power. Jensen-Shannon divergence between the top 1000 TCRbeta sequences post-transplant and pre-transplant was used to measure repertoire turnover. Changes in detection of donor-reactive sequences were tested with two-sided Fisher's exact tests. Sourced from immuneACCESS, this table was stored by TCRdb with only in-frame sequences that have V and J called. A share of the clones is absent; for the studies checked, an unresolved V gene accounts for under half, and the remainder has no known explanation. V, J and clone size are taken as reported in that table, and D and trimming were inferred from the DNA itself. The sample yields about 20,000 clones; 75% to 90% were counted once. Over 10% of the sample belongs to the ten largest clones.

Note on this clone: Its antigen target is currently unknown. It has no much larger one-base neighbor in the sample; base qualities were not kept.

The specimen comprised CD8+ T cells from blood, sampled approximately 45 months after liver transplant. This TCR was recovered from a human patient who received a liver transplant. Following a transplant, a fraction of the T cells may be traceable to the graft donor.

At the DNA level, the sequence is TGTGCCAGCAGCTTAAACCCAGGAGTGCCCACAGATACGCAGTATTTT. The translation is CASSLNPGVPTDTQYF. This chain is built from TRBV7-3 and TRBJ2-3, with the identity of the D gene unclear. The trim is 1 base for V and 2 bases for J, with a gap of 13 bases between the germline ends. Including cysteine and phenylalanine, the CDR3 has 16 amino acids. Just the 48-base CDR3 DNA is kept, in frame starting at base 1. Via the germline V gene, CDR1 is SGHTA and CDR2 FQGTGA.